This T cell receptor beta chain emerged from a study of CXCR3-negative and CXCR3-positive naive CD8 T cells. Per the germline V gene, CDR1 is KGHDR and CDR2 is SFDVKD. The CDR3 has 14 amino acids. As regards this clonotype: What it binds is unknown.

Study conclusions and caveats: Naive cells with CXCR3 showed TRB CDR3s that were more hydrophobic than those in CXCR3-negative naive cells.

The method, 5' RACE with UMI labels, was used to prepare the TRB cDNA libraries. Using the 5' RACE reads, TCRdb records one entry per CDR3 protein without DNA. The sample is made up of about 41,000 distinct CDR3 sequences, and the top ten hold around 1.9% of it. The chain joins TRBV24-1 to TRBJ2-2; TCRdb indicates TRBD1, and absent DNA this call remains unverified. The TCR originated in a human donor in good health. Some clones in this sample may be carry-over from other donors' samples. The sample comprised naive CXCR3- CD8+ T cells from blood. Subset defined: CD45RO-CCR7+CD27+CD95- naive CD8+ T cells lacking CXCR3 (TNR3-). The CDR3 region is CATTAGGHTGELFF.